The 9 T cell receptor beta chains below were found in one sample sequenced in a study of graft-versus-host responses after intestinal transplantation. Method: immunoSEQ multiplex PCR; TCRdb's copy keeps in-frame clones and lacks some. The sample has 90,000 to 100,000 clones, 86% seen once; the top ten hold approximately 1.5%. The sequenced sample was PBMCs, obtained 255 days after intestinal transplant. These receptors were obtained from a human patient who received an intestinal transplant, so some T cells may come from the graft donor.

This rearrangement joins TRBV4-1 to TRBJ2-2; D may be TRBD1 (6 bases). Germline CDR1 MGHRA, CDR2 YSYEKL. There are 14 residues in the CDR3. V was shortened by 5 bases and J by 4 bases, with 11 bases between the two germline ends. This CDR3 is CASSFGQSTGELFF. The CDR3 DNA sequence: TGCGCCAGCAGCTTTGGACAGAGCACCGGGGAGCTGTTTTTT.

This sequence joins TRBV7-9 and TRBJ2-1; 8 bases align to TRBD2. The CDR3 extends over 15 amino acids. With 5 bases clipped from V and 3 bases from J, the junction kept 6 bases outside the gene matches. The germline V gene encodes CDR1 SEHNR and CDR2 FQNEAQ (reference sequence). In DNA form, the CDR3 reads TGTGCCAGCAGCGGAGCGGGGGCAGACTACAATGAGCAGTTCTTC. Protein product: CASSGAGADYNEQFF.

The gene calls are TRBV2 and TRBJ1-1, with 7 positions matching TRBD1. CDR1 and CDR2 from the germline V gene are SNHLY and FYNNEI. V shed 4 bases, J shed 1 base, and the junction held 9 bases outside the gene matches. The CDR3 extends over 16 amino acids. CDR3 protein: CASSVERGLGNTEAFF. Here the CDR3 DNA reads TGTGCCAGCAGTGTTGAGAGGGGGCTAGGGAACACTGAAGCTTTCTTT. Complete variable domain (other parts from reference TRBV2 and TRBJ1-1): EPEVTQTPSHQVTQMGQEVILRCVPISNHLYFYWYRQILGQKVEFLVSFYNNEISEKSEIFDDQFSVERPDGSNFTLKIRSTKLEDSAMYFCASSVERGLGNTEAFFGQGTRLTVV.

V is TRBV6-5 and J is TRBJ2-5; 7 bases fit TRBD2. The CDR3 covers 15 residues. Germline V CDR1 and CDR2: MNHEY, SVGAGI. V gave up 7 bases and J gave up 1 base; unmatched junction bases: 9. This CDR3 reads CASIWGGNFQETQYF. The CDR3 bases are TGTGCCAGCATATGGGGGGGAAACTTCCAAGAGACCCAGTACTTC.

This chain joins TRBV7-9 and TRBJ2-3; D tentatively reads TRBD1 or TRBD2 (5 bases each). The CDR3 extends over 16 amino acids. CDR1 SEHNR and CDR2 FQNEAQ come from the germline V gene (reference sequence). V lost 5 bases and J lost 2, with 17 bases in between. This CDR3 is CASSVRAGATTDTQYF. The DNA of the CDR3 is TGTGCCAGCAGCGTCCGTGCCGGGGCCACCACAGATACGCAGTATTTT.

Written as DNA, the CDR3 is TGTGCCAGCAGCTTAGGGGGTATTGGTCAGCCCCAGCATTTT. Translation gives CASSLGGIGQPQHF. The chain is built from TRBV7-2 and TRBJ1-5; D gene uncertain. The CDR3 length is 14 residues. Germline lookup yields CDR1 SGHTA and CDR2 FQGNSA. Deletions cut 1 base from V and 6 bases from J, with 10 bases between.

The chain uses TRBV30 and TRBJ2-5, with no clear D. The V end lost 0 bases, the J end lost 1 base, and 12 bases lay between the germline ends. The length of the CDR3 is 15 residues. The germline V gene encodes CDR1 GTSNPN and CDR2 SVGIG (reference sequence). The CDR3 spells CAWSVRRGPQETQYF. The CDR3 nucleotides read TGTGCCTGGAGTGTACGAAGAGGCCCCCAAGAGACCCAGTACTTC.

This clone showed up just once. The rearrangement links TRBV11-2 to TRBJ2-7; tentatively, D is TRBD2 (6 bases). The germline V and J ends were trimmed by 1 base and 0 bases, with 13 bases remaining between them. The CDR3 spans 16 residues. CDR1 is SGHAT, CDR2 FQNNGV, per germline. CDR3 protein: CASSLGRGTSSYEQYV. CDR3 bases: TGTGCCAGCAGCTTAGGTCGGGGGACGAGCTCCTACGAGCAGTACGTC.

The chain joins TRBV29-1 to TRBJ1-1; no firm D call. The germline gives CDR1 SQVTM, CDR2 ANQGSEA. CDR3 length: 15 amino acids. V lost 7 bases and J lost 0, with 18 bases in between. The CDR3 loop is CSAALRLSMNTEAFF. Written as DNA, the CDR3 is TGCAGCGCGGCCCTCAGGCTTAGCATGAACACTGAAGCTTTCTTT. The full variable domain, in which reference TRBV29-1 and TRBJ1-1 provide the parts outside the CDR3, is SAVISQKPSRDICQRGTSLTIQCQVDSQVTMMFWYRQQPGQSLTLIATANQGSEATYESGFVIDKFPISRPNLTFSTLTVSNMSPEDSSIYLCSAALRLSMNTEAFFGQGTRLTVV.